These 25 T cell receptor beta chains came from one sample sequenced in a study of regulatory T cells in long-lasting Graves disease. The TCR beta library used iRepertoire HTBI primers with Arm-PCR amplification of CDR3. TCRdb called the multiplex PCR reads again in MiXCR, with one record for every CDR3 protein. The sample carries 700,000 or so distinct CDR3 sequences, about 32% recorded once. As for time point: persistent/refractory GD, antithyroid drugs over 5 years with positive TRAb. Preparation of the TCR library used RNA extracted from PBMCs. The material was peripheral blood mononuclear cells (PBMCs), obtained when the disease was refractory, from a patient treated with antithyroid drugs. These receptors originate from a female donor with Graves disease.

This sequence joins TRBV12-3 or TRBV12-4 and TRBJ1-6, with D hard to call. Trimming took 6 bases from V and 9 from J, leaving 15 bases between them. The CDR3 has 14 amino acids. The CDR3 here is CASSQEARGSPLHF. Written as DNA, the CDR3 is TGTGCCAGCAGCCAAGAGGCCCGGGGTTCACCCCTCCACTTT.

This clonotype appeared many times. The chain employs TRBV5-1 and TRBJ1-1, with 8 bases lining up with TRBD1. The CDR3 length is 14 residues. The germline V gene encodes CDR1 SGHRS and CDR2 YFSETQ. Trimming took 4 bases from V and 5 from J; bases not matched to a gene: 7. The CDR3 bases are TGCGCCAGCAGCGAGATGGGACAGGAGACTGAAGCTTTCTTT. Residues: CASSEMGQETEAFF.

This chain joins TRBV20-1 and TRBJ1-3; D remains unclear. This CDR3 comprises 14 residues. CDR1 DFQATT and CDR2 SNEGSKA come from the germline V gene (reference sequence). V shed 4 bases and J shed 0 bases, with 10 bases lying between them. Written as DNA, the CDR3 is TGCAGTGCTAACGTCATACGCTCTGGAAACACCATATATTTT. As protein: CSANVIRSGNTIYF.

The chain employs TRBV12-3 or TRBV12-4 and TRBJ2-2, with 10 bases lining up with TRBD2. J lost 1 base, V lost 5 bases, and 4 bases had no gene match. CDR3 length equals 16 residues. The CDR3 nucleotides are TGTGCCAGCAGTCCCGGACTAGCGGAGAACACCGGGGAGCTGTTTTTT. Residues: CASSPGLAENTGELFF.

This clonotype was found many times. CDR3 sequence (DNA): TGCAGTGCTTTCGGACTAGCGGGACCCCAAGAGACCCAGTACTTC. This codes for CSAFGLAGPQETQYF. V and J are TRBV20-1 and TRBJ2-5, with 12 nucleotides matching TRBD2. Germline V gene sequence: CDR1 DFQATT, CDR2 SNEGSKA (reference sequence). The CDR3 sequence is 15 residues long. With 5 bases clipped from V and 1 base from J, the junction kept 5 bases outside the gene matches.

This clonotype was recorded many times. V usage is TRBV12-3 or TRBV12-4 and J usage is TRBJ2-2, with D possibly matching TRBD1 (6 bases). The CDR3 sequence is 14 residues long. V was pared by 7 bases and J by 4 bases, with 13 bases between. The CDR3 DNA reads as TGTGCCAGCAACACAGGGTCGAGCACCGGGGAGCTGTTTTTT. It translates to CASNTGSSTGELFF.

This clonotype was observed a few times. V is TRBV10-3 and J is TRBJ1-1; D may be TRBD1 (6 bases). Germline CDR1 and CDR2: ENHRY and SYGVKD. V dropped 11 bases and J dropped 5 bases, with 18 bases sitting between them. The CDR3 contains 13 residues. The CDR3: CAAQGPEETEAFF. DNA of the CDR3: TGTGCCGCGCAGGGGCCCGAGGAGACTGAAGCTTTCTTT.

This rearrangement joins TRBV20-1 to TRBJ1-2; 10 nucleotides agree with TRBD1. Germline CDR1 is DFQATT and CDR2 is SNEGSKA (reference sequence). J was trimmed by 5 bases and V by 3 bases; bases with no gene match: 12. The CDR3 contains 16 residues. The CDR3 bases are TGCAGTGCTAGTACCGGGACAGGGGCCGCGGCGTATGGCTACACCTTC. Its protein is CSASTGTGAAAYGYTF.

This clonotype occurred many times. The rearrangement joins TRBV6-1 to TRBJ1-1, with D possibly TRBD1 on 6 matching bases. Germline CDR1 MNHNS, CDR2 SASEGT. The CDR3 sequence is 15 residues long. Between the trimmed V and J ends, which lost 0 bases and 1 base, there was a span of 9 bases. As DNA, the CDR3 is TGTGCCAGCAGTGAAGCGCGCAGGGGGAACACTGAAGCTTTCTTT. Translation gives CASSEARRGNTEAFF.

The CDR3 DNA sequence: TGTGCCAGCAGCGCGGGACTAGCGGGAGGGCAGTACTTC. Its protein is CASSAGLAGGQYF. The chain carries TRBV7-9 and TRBJ2-1; 15 bases line up with TRBD2. Matching the DNA end better, TRBJ2-7 makes the J call doubtful. From germline, CDR1 is SEHNR and CDR2 FQNEAQ (reference sequence). The CDR3 loop spans 13 amino acids.

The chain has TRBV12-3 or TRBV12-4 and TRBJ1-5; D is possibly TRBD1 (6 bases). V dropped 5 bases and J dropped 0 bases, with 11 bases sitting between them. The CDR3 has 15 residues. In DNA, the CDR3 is TGTGCCAGCAGTCTGGACAGAATTAGCAATCAGCCCCAGCATTTT. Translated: CASSLDRISNQPQHF.

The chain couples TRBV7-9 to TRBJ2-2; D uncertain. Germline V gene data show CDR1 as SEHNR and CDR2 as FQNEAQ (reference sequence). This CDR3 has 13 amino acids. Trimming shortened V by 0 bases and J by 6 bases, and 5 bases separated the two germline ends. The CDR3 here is CASSLAVAGELFF. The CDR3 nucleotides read TGTGCCAGCAGCTTAGCGGTGGCCGGGGAGCTGTTTTTT.

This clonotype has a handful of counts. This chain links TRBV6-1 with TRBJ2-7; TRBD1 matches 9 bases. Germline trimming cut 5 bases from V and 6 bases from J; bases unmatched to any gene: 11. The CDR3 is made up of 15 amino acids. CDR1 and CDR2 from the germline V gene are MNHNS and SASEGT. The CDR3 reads CASSPRTGVVVEQYF. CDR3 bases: TGTGCCAGCAGTCCACGGACAGGGGTGGTTGTCGAGCAGTACTTC.

The CDR3 coding sequence is TGTGCCAGCAGCTTAGTGACAGAACGTACCGGGGAGCTGTTTTTT. Protein sequence: CASSLVTERTGELFF. The V gene is TRBV7-9, the J gene TRBJ2-2, with TRBD1 as a possible D gene (5 bases). The germline V gene encodes CDR1 SEHNR and CDR2 FQNEAQ (reference sequence). Trimming cost V 1 base and J 5 bases, with 11 bases left between them. This CDR3 has 15 amino acids. Full variable domain (outside the CDR3, taken from reference TRBV7-9 and TRBJ2-2): DTGVSQNPRHKITKRGQNVTFRCDPISEHNRLYWYRQTLGQGPEFLTYFQNEAQLEKSRLLSDRFSAERPKGSFSTLEIQRTEQGDSAMYLCASSLVTERTGELFFGEGSRLTVL.

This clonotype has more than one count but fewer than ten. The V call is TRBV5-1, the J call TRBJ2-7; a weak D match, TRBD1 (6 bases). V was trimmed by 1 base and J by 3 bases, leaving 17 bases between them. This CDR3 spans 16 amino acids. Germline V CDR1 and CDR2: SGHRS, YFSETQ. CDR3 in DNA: TGCGCCAGCAGCTTGATAACCACAGGGAGAGTCTACGAGCAGTACTTC. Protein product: CASSLITTGRVYEQYF.

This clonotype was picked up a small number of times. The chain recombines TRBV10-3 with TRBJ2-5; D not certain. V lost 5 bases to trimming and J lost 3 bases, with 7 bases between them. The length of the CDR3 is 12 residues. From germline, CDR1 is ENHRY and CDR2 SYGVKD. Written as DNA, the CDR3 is TGTGCCATCAGTTACAGAGAAGAGACCCAGTACTTC. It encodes CAISYREETQYF.

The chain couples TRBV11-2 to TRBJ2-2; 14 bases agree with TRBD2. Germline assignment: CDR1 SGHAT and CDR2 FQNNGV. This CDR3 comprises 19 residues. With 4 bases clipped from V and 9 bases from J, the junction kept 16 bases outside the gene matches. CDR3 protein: CASSSSRLAGGPGGRELFF. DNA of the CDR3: TGTGCCAGCAGCTCTTCCAGACTAGCGGGAGGGCCGGGGGGCCGGGAGCTGTTTTTT.

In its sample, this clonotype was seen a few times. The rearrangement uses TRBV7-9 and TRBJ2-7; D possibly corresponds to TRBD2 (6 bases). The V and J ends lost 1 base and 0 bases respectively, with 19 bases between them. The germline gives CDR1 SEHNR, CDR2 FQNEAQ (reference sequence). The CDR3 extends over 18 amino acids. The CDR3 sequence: CASSLVRLEEMSSYEQYF. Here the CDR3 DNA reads TGTGCCAGCAGCTTAGTGAGACTAGAAGAAATGAGCTCCTACGAGCAGTACTTC.

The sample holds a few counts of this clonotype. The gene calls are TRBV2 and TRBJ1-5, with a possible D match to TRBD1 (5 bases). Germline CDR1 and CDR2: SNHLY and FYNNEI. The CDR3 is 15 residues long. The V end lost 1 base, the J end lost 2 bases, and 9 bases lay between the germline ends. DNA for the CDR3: TGTGCCAGCAGTGAAGGACAGACTCGCAATCAGCCCCAGCATTTT. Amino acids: CASSEGQTRNQPQHF.

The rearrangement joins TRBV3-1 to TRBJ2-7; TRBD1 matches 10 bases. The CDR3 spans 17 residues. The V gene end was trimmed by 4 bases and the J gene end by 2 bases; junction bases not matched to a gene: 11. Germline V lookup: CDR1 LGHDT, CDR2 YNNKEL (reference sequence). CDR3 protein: CASSPRDRGESTYEQYF. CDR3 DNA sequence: TGTGCCAGCAGCCCGCGGGACAGGGGTGAGTCTACCTACGAGCAGTACTTC.

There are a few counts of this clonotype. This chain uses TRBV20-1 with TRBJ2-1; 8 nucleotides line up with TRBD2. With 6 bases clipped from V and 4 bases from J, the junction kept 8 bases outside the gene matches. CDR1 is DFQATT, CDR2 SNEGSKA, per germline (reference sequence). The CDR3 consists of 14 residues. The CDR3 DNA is TGCAGTGCGTTAGGGCTAGCGGGTTACAATGAGCAGTTCTTC. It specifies CSALGLAGYNEQFF.

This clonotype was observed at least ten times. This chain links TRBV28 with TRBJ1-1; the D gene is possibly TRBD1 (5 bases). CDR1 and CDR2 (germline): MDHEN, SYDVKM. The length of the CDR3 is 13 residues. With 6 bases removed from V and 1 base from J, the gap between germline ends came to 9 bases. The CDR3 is CASRSGQNTEAFF. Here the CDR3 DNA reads TGTGCCAGCAGAAGCGGACAGAACACTGAAGCTTTCTTT.

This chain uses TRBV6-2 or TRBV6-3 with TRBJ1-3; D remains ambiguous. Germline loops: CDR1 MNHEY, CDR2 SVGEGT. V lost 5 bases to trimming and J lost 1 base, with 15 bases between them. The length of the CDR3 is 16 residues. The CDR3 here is CASSNSPPGSGNTIYF. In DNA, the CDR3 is TGTGCCAGCAGTAACAGCCCGCCGGGTTCTGGAAACACCATATATTTT.

The CDR3 nucleotides are TGCGCCAGCAGCTTGGGGGCCGAGCCAGGGGTCACTGAAGCTTTCTTT. It yields the protein CASSLGAEPGVTEAFF. The chain employs TRBV5-1 and TRBJ1-1; the D gene is possibly TRBD1 (6 bases). In germline, CDR1 is SGHRS, CDR2 YFSETQ. The V and J ends lost 0 bases and 4 bases respectively, with 16 bases between them. There are 16 residues in the CDR3.

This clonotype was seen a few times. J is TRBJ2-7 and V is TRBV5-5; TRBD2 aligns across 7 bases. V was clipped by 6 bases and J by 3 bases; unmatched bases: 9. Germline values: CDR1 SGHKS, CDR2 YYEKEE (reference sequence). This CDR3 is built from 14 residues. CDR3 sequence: CASIAGLGYYEQYF. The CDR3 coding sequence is TGTGCCAGCATTGCCGGACTAGGGTACTACGAGCAGTACTTC.